Sequencing of this T cell receptor (beta chain) was carried out in a study of T cells in tumors after PD-1 blockade. Study context: Patients had no prior checkpoint blockade, systemic immunosuppressants, or anti-cancer therapy within 4 weeks. Patients received pembrolizumab 200 mg every 3 weeks or cemiplimab 350 mg every 2 weeks. A subset received ongoing vismodegib 150 mg daily alongside anti-PD-1 therapy. Mean per blood sample: about 110,000 templates (24,679-257,772), 36,536 unique clonotypes.

CDR3 length: 14 amino acids. Germline CDR1 reads SGHNT; CDR2 reads YYREEE (reference sequence). J lost 6 bases, V lost 3 bases, and 7 bases had no gene match. Method: immunoSEQ multiplex PCR; TCRdb's copy keeps in-frame clones and lacks some. The sample lists nearly 25,000 clones, roughly 85% seen once, with less than 15% in the top ten. The table lists this clone with a count of one. The sample was PBMCs, taken after anti-PD-1 treatment. The rearrangement joins TRBV5-4 to TRBJ1-2; TRBD1 matches at 8 bases. The TCR originated in a human donor with basal cell carcinoma. In DNA, the CDR3 is TGTGCCAGCAGCTCTGGACAGGGTTGGGATGGCTACACCTTC. Translating it yields CASSSGQGWDGYTF.